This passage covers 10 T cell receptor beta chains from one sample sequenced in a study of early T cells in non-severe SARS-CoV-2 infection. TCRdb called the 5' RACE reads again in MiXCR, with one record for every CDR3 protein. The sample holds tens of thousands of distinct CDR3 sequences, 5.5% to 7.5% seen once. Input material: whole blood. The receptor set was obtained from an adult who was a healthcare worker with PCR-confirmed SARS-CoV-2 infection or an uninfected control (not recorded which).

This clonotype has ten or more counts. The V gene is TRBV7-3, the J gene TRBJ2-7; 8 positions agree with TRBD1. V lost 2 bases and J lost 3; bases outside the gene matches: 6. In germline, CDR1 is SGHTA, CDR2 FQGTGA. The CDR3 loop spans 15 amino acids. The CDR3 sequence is CASSLSGTGVYEQYF. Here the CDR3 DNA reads TGTGCCAGCAGCTTATCCGGGACAGGTGTCTACGAGCAGTACTTC.

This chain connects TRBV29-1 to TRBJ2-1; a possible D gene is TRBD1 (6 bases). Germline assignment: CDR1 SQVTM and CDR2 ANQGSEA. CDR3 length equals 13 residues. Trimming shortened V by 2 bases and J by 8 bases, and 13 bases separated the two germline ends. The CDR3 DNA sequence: TGCAGCGTTGAATCAGGGGTAGGCTATGAGCAGTTCTTC. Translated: CSVESGVGYEQFF.

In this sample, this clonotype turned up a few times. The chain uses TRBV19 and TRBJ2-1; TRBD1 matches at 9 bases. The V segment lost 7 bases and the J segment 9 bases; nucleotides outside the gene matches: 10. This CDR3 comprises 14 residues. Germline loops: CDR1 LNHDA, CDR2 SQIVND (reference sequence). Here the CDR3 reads CASKGDRAVGEQFF. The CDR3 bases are TGTGCCAGTAAGGGGGACAGGGCAGTCGGTGAGCAGTTCTTC.

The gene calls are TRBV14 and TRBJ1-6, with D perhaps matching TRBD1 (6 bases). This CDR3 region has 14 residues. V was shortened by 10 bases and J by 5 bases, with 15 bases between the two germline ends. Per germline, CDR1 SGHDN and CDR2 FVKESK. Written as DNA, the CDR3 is TGTGCCACCCAGAAGGACAGCAATAATTCACCCCTCCACTTT. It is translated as CATQKDSNNSPLHF.

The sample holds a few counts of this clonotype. CDR3 nucleotide sequence: TGTGCCAGCAGTTTTAGGACTAGCGGGGTATACAATGAGCAGTTCTTC. Its protein product is CASSFRTSGVYNEQFF. The chain recombines TRBV12-3 or TRBV12-4 with TRBJ2-1; TRBD2 matches at 12 bases. V shed 3 bases and J 4 bases; nucleotides not matched to a gene: 4. CDR3 size: 16 residues.

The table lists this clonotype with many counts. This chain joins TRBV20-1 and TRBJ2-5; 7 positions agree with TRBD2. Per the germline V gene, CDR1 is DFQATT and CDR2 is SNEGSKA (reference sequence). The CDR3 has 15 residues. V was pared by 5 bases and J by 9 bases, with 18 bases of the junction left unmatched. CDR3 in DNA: TGCAGTGCTCGCCCTCCACTAGCGCTAGCTGGGGCCCAGTACTTC. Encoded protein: CSARPPLALAGAQYF.

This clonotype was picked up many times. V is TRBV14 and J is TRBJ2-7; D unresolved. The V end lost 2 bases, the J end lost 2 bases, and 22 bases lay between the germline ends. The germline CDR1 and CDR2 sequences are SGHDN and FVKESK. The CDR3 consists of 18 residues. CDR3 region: CASSQSPPAPPKTYEQYF. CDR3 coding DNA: TGTGCCAGCAGCCAATCCCCCCCGGCGCCACCGAAGACCTACGAGCAGTACTTC. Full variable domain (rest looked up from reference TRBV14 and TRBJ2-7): EAGVTQFPSHSVIEKGQTVTLRCDPISGHDNLYWYRRVMGKEIKFLLHFVKESKQDESGMPNNRFLAERTGGTYSTLKVQPAELEDSGVYFCASSQSPPAPPKTYEQYFGPGTRLTVT.

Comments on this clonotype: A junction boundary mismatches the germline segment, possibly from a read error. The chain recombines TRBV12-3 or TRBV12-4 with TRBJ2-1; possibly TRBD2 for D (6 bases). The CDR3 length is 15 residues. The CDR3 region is CASSSTWDFYNKQFF. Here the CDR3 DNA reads TGTGCCAGCAGTTCCACCTGGGACTTCTACAATAAGCAGTTCTTC.

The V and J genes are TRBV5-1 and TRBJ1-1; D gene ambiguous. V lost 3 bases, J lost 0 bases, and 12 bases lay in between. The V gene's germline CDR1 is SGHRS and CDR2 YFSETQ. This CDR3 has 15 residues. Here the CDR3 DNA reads TGCGCCAGCAGCTCCCGGACGGGTTTGAACACTGAAGCTTTCTTT. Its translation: CASSSRTGLNTEAFF.

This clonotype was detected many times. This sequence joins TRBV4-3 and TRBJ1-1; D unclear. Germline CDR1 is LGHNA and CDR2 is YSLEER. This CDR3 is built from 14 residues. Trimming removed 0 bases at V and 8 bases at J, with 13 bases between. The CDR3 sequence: CASSQEPAALEAFF. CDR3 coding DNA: TGCGCCAGCAGCCAAGAACCGGCTGCCCTGGAAGCTTTCTTT.